Sequencing of this T cell receptor (beta chain) was carried out in a study of T cell responses to AZD1222 COVID-19 vaccine (dated by TCRdb to the early 2020s). General notes on the study: AZD1222 recipients with second doses at about 4 weeks or about 12 weeks were pooled, because spike-specific TCR depth and breadth did not differ between schedules. A total of 240 or so trial participants underwent TCR sequencing, of whom about 210 had received two doses of AZD1222 and some 25 had received two doses of the MenACWY control vaccine. Trial participants were enrolled by age into 18-55, 56-69 and 70-plus year subgroups, with around 140, 26 and 57 TCR-sequenced participants respectively. Here is what the overall study found, with its caveats: In the small 56-69-year group, the increase in depth fell short of significance, most likely because of low power. Reportedly, close to half of the unique spike-specific TCRs recognized epitopes lying outside the regions that are mutated in the B.1.351 and B.1.1.7 variants. The vaccine-associated CD4 TCRs covered the entire spike protein, and the dominant responses fell in regions 160-218 and 743-854. Conclusions about previously exposed vaccinees are limited, since just a handful of AZD1222 recipients were seropositive for SARS-CoV-2 at baseline. A significant rise in spike-specific TCR breadth and depth was observed after two AZD1222 doses relative to day 0 and relative to MenACWY recipients. Because no day 14 peak-response samples were available, repertoires were characterized only after the peak T cell response. Participants were mostly white British, with more females than males. The authors suggested clonal diversity may have been underestimated.

This specimen's time point label, per the study, means: baseline before first vaccination. Vaccinee samples were obtained from the UK trials COV001 and COV002, which included a single-blind randomized controlled phase 2/3 trial of AZD1222 (ChAdOx1 nCoV-19) in healthy adults. For TCRbeta chain sequencing, PBMC samples were collected from trial participants at day 0 and at day 28 after the second dose. The junction shows trimming of 5 bases on V and 4 bases on J, plus 12 bases between the germline ends. Including cysteine and phenylalanine, the CDR3 has 13 amino acids. Of the read, only the CDR3 DNA is kept; its 39 bases are in frame from base 1. Via the germline V gene (reference sequence), CDR1 is MNHNY and CDR2 SVGAGI. Note on this clone: Its antigen is not yet known. Nothing much larger sits one base from this clone, and base qualities are not available.

The CDR3 regions of human TCRbeta chains were subjected to immunosequencing. In the source study's methods: Repertoire TCRs were checked for matches against a reference library of SARS-CoV-2-specific TCRs that had been generated using the MIRA antigen-specificity platform. Breadth was defined as the fraction of unique TCRs that were SARS-CoV-2-associated, and depth was defined as the fraction of total T cells that were SARS-CoV-2-associated. Each spike-specific TCR was assigned to its reactive spike region and to a CD4 or CD8 class using the MIRA data. Log10-transformed breadth and depth values were compared by one-way ANOVA with Sidak's multiple comparisons tests. The source is immuneACCESS, and TCRdb retained only in-frame sequences with V and J called. Part of the clones is not carried over; for the studies checked, unresolved V genes explain less than half of this, and the remainder is unexplained. V, J and clone size are those of that table, while D and trimming were read from the DNA. The sample has 90,000 to 130,000 clones on record, 87% of them singletons. Of the sample, about 3.3% is held by the ten largest clones.

This TCR derives from an adult in good health. Sequenced material: peripheral blood, taken on day 0 of AZD1222 vaccination. Recombination linked TRBV6-6 to TRBJ2-7; the D region possibly corresponds to TRBD2 (5 bases align). The DNA reads TGTGCCAGCAGTCGCTCGGACTTATACGAGCAGTACTTC. Translated, this gives CASSRSDLYEQYF.